What follows describes a single T cell receptor (beta chain). The antigen is not known. The method was immunoSEQ multiplex PCR; TCRdb's version includes in-frame clones alone and lacks a portion of them. The table has 2 million to 2.5 million clones, more than 85% seen once. This entry belongs to a study of shared clonotypes between healthy human individuals. Study-wide results and caveats: The expectation was that sequencing depth would affect clonotype sharing among donors.

Caucasian adults residing in Nashville, Tennessee made up all the donors. V shed 0 bases and J 4 bases; nucleotides not matched to a gene: 4. The CDR3 loop spans 15 amino acids. In germline, CDR1 is SGHAT, CDR2 FQNNGV. The chain links TRBV11-2 to TRBJ1-2, with 8 bases that match TRBD1. What was sequenced was naive CD4+ T cells from PBMCs. The subset denotes: CD45RA+ positively selected. This clonotype originated in a man aged 18 to 29 in good health. Some clones in this sample may be carry-over from other donors' samples. The CDR3, as DNA: TGTGCCAGCAGCTTAGATCCGGACAGGGCCTATGGCTACACCTTC. Translated: CASSLDPDRAYGYTF.